The sequence of this T cell receptor beta chain was determined in a study of blood T cells in healthy people across ages. Study-wide findings and caveats: Considered underestimates were the diversity estimates obtained from one million T cells.

Combining a sample-barcoded 5' primer with a J-beta primer mix, a second PCR ran for 7 to 11 cycles. Every sample produced at least 3 million CDR3-containing paired-end reads. TCRdb analysed the 5' RACE reads with MiXCR anew, one entry per CDR3 protein. The table lists hundreds of thousands of distinct CDR3 sequences, roughly 32% of them singletons. This CDR3 has 15 residues. From germline, CDR1 is SGHTA and CDR2 FQGNSA. The V and J ends lost 1 base and 5 bases respectively, with 12 bases between them. This clonotype was counted at least ten times. The antigen is undetermined. V usage is TRBV7-2 and J usage is TRBJ1-5; D might be TRBD1 (6 bases). The origin of this receptor is a woman older than 75 in good health. Input material: blood. CDR3: CASSLGGRGYQPQHF. The CDR3 DNA is TGTGCCAGCAGCTTAGGAGGCAGGGGATATCAGCCCCAGCATTTT.